Each of the 18 T cell receptor beta chains below was sequenced from the same sample in a study of identical twins. TCRdb passed the 5' RACE reads through MiXCR, listing each CDR3 protein once. Of 600,000 to 850,000 distinct CDR3 sequences listed, 18% are singletons. This sample was also put to use in a study of T cells expressing NK-cell markers.

Sequencing input: PBMCs. These receptors came from a young woman in good health.

This clonotype was counted a few times. This chain connects TRBV6-1 to TRBJ1-2, with D perhaps TRBD1 (5 bases). Per germline, CDR1 MNHNS and CDR2 SASEGT. Trimming took 7 bases from V and 6 from J, leaving 15 bases between them. The CDR3 totals 13 residues. As DNA, the CDR3 is TGTGCCAGCACACCAGGGACTCCTCATGGCTACACCTTC. As protein: CASTPGTPHGYTF.

This sequence joins TRBV6-4 and TRBJ2-6; 8 bases map to TRBD1. Germline CDR1 reads MRHNA; CDR2 reads SNTAGT. The CDR3 spans 18 residues. Trimming took 2 bases from V and 2 from J; bases not matched to a gene: 8. CDR3 nucleotides: TGTGCCAGCAGTGACGGCGGACAGGGCCGCACTGGGGCCAACGTCCTGACTTTC. Protein sequence: CASSDGGQGRTGANVLTF.

This clonotype was seen more than once but under ten times. The J gene is TRBJ2-7, the V gene TRBV5-1; possibly TRBD1 for D (6 bases). The ends were cut back, 0 bases at V and 1 base at J, with 11 bases in the middle. In germline, CDR1 is SGHRS, CDR2 YFSETQ. This CDR3 has 15 residues. The CDR3 protein is CASSLGAGESYEQYF. In nucleotides, the CDR3 is TGCGCCAGCAGCTTGGGTGCAGGGGAGTCCTACGAGCAGTACTTC.

The chain employs TRBV9 and TRBJ2-7; D is unclear. CDR3 length: 14 amino acids. Germline CDR1 SGDLS, CDR2 YYNGEE. Trimming took 3 bases from V and 7 from J, leaving 17 bases between them. CDR3: CASSADPTNGEQYF. In DNA form, the CDR3 reads TGTGCCAGCAGCGCGGACCCTACTAATGGGGAGCAGTACTTC. Based on the CDR3 plus reference TRBV9 and TRBJ2-7, the full variable domain is DSGVTQTPKHLITATGQRVTLRCSPRSGDLSVYWYQQSLDQGLQFLIQYYNGEERAKGNILERFSAQQFPDLHSELNLSSLELGDSALYFCASSADPTNGEQYFGPGTRLTVT.

The chain is built from TRBV9 and TRBJ2-1; 11 bases line up with TRBD2. The V gene end was trimmed by 3 bases and the J gene end by 6 bases; junction bases not matched to a gene: 5. The length of the CDR3 is 15 residues. Per the germline V gene, CDR1 is SGDLS and CDR2 is YYNGEE. CDR3 sequence: CASSEDSGRANEQFF. Written as DNA, the CDR3 is TGTGCCAGCAGCGAAGATAGCGGGAGGGCCAATGAGCAGTTCTTC. Using reference TRBV9 and TRBJ2-1 for the parts outside the CDR3, the full variable domain is DSGVTQTPKHLITATGQRVTLRCSPRSGDLSVYWYQQSLDQGLQFLIQYYNGEERAKGNILERFSAQQFPDLHSELNLSSLELGDSALYFCASSEDSGRANEQFFGPGTRLTVL.

This clonotype was counted a few times. The rearrangement links TRBV7-2 to TRBJ2-1; unclear D gene. The CDR3 consists of 13 residues. In germline, CDR1 is SGHTA, CDR2 FQGNSA. The ends were cut back, 5 bases at V and 4 bases at J, with 9 bases in the middle. CDR3 amino acids: CASSRTLYNEQFF. The DNA of the CDR3 is TGTGCCAGCAGCCGAACGTTGTACAATGAGCAGTTCTTC.

This clonotype turned up a few times. This sequence joins TRBV20-1 and TRBJ2-1, with 9 bases matching TRBD2. The length of the CDR3 is 16 residues. The V segment lost 6 bases and the J segment 8 bases; nucleotides outside the gene matches: 17. Per germline, CDR1 DFQATT and CDR2 SNEGSKA (reference sequence). The CDR3 nucleotides read TGCAGTGCCCCGCGGTGGAAGGAGCGGGGGGTTCATGAGCAGTTCTTC. Its translation: CSAPRWKERGVHEQFF.

The table lists this clonotype with a few counts. The V call is TRBV3-1, the J call TRBJ2-2, with D hard to call. The CDR3 has 13 residues. Germline assignment: CDR1 LGHDT and CDR2 YNNKEL (reference sequence). Trimming shortened V by 4 bases and J by 1 base, and 4 bases separated the two germline ends. As DNA, the CDR3 is TGTGCCAGCAGCCGTCTGAACACCGGGGAGCTGTTTTTT. This sequence encodes CASSRLNTGELFF. Complete variable domain (other parts from reference TRBV3-1 and TRBJ2-2): DTAVSQTPKYLVTQMGNDKSIKCEQNLGHDTMYWYKQDSKKFLKIMFSYNNKELIINETVPNRFSPKSPDKAHLNLHINSLELGDSAVYFCASSRLNTGELFFGEGSRLTVL.

The rearrangement links TRBV6-1 to TRBJ1-1, with unresolved D. The length of the CDR3 is 13 residues. Looked up from germline, CDR1 is MNHNS and CDR2 is SASEGT. The V and J ends lost 2 bases and 5 bases respectively, with 9 bases between them. The CDR3 sequence is CASSEWVGTEAFF. In DNA form, the CDR3 reads TGTGCCAGCAGTGAATGGGTGGGGACTGAAGCTTTCTTT.

V gene TRBV6-5 combines with J gene TRBJ2-7; no firm D call. CDR1 is MNHEY, CDR2 SVGAGI, per germline. CDR3 length: 15 residues. Trimming removed 4 bases from V and 1 base from J, with 14 bases in between. CDR3 in DNA: TGTGCCAGCAGTTTAAATCCGGTACCATCCTACGAGCAGTACTTC. Translated: CASSLNPVPSYEQYF.

This clonotype was detected only a few times. This sequence joins TRBV5-1 and TRBJ2-3; 7 bases agree with TRBD2. Unmatched junction bases numbered 8, after V lost 2 bases and J lost 5 bases. CDR3 length equals 15 residues. Per the germline V gene, CDR1 is SGHRS and CDR2 is YFSETQ. DNA for the CDR3: TGCGCCAGCAGCTTAGGACTAGTTTGGGGAGATACGCAGTATTTT. This codes for CASSLGLVWGDTQYF.

This clonotype was seen repeatedly, ten times or more. The V and J genes are TRBV2 and TRBJ1-6; TRBD1 matches at 8 bases. The CDR3 consists of 14 residues. Germline assignment: CDR1 SNHLY and CDR2 FYNNEI. Unmatched junction bases numbered 5, after V lost 5 bases and J lost 8 bases. The CDR3 nucleotides read TGTGCCAGCAGTCTTCAGGGGGCGGATTCACCCCTCCACTTT. It translates to CASSLQGADSPLHF.

This chain uses TRBV6-1 with TRBJ2-2; 7 nucleotides match TRBD1. V gave up 11 bases and J gave up 0 bases; unmatched junction bases: 3. The germline V gene encodes CDR1 MNHNS and CDR2 SASEGT. The CDR3 spans 13 residues. In nucleotides, the CDR3 is TGTGCCGCGGACAGGCCGAACACCGGGGAGCTGTTTTTT. Translating gives CAADRPNTGELFF.

This chain uses TRBV20-1 with TRBJ2-1; D gene ambiguous. The CDR3 has 14 amino acids. V was clipped by 1 base and J by 4 bases, with 11 bases between them. Germline V gene lookup returns CDR1 DFQATT and CDR2 SNEGSKA (reference sequence). As DNA, the CDR3 is TGCAGTGCTAGAGCGGTGGCTTCTTACAATGAGCAGTTCTTC. Its protein is CSARAVASYNEQFF.

The V gene is TRBV6-2 or TRBV6-3, the J gene TRBJ2-1; 9 bases agree with TRBD2. This CDR3 has 15 amino acids. The V gene's germline CDR1 is MNHEY and CDR2 SVGEGT. V shed 8 bases and J 5 bases; nucleotides not matched to a gene: 10. The CDR3 here is CASRRASGVNNEQFF. In DNA form, the CDR3 reads TGTGCCAGCCGTCGGGCTAGCGGGGTAAACAATGAGCAGTTCTTC.

The chain is built from TRBV27 and TRBJ2-5, with D perhaps matching TRBD1 (6 bases). The CDR3 totals 14 residues. The germline V and J ends were trimmed by 1 base and 6 bases, with 12 bases remaining between them. Germline CDR1 is MNHEY and CDR2 is SMNVEV (reference sequence). The chain's CDR3 is CASSLLAGTQTQYF. The CDR3, as DNA: TGTGCCAGCAGTTTATTGGCAGGGACACAGACCCAGTACTTC.

The CDR3 DNA follows: TGTGCCAGCAGCTTGGCCAACGGGGGGAGTTACAATGAGCAGTTCTTC. Its translation: CASSLANGGSYNEQFF. The gene calls are TRBV5-4 and TRBJ2-1; 7 bases match TRBD2. The CDR3 loop spans 16 amino acids. Germline CDR1 is SGHNT and CDR2 is YYREEE (reference sequence). V shed 0 bases, J shed 4 bases, and the junction held 7 bases outside the gene matches.

V and J are TRBV20-1 and TRBJ2-1, with D hard to call. From germline, CDR1 is DFQATT and CDR2 SNEGSKA (reference sequence). CDR3 size: 13 residues. V was clipped by 5 bases and J by 4 bases, with 12 bases between them. The CDR3 bases are TGCAGTGCTCACACTTTACGGTACAATGAGCAGTTCTTC. Translation: CSAHTLRYNEQFF.